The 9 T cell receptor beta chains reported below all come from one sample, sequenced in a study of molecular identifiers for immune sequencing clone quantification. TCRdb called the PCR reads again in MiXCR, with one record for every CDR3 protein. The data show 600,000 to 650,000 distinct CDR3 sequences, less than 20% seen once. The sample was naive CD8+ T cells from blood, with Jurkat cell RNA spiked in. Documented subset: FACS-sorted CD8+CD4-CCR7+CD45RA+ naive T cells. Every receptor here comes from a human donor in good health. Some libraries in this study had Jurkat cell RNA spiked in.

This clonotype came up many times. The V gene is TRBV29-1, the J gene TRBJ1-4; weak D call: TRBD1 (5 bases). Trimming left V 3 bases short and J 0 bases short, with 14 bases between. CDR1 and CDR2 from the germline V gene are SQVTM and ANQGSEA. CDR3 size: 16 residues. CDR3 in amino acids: CSVEGDQGPTNEKLFF. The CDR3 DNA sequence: TGCAGCGTTGAGGGGGACCAGGGTCCAACTAATGAAAAACTGTTTTTT.

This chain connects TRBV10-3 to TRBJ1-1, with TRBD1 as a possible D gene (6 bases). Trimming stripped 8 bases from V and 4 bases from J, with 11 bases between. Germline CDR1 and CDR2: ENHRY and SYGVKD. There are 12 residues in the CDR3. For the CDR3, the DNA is TGTGCCATCCGGGACACCTTCACTGAAGCTTTCTTT. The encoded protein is CAIRDTFTEAFF.

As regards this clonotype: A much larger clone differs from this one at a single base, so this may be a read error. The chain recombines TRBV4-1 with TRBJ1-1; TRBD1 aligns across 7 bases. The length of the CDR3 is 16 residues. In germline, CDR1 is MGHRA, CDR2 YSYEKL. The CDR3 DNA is TGCGCCAGCAGCCAACAACCCGGACAGGAAATCACTGAAGCTTACTTT. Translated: CASSQQPGQEITEAYF.

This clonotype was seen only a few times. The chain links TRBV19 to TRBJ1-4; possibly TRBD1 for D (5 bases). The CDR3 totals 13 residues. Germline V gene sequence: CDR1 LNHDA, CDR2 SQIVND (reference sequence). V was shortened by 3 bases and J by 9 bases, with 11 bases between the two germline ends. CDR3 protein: CASSITVGQKLFF. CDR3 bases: TGTGCCAGTAGTATTACAGTGGGGCAAAAACTGTTTTTT.

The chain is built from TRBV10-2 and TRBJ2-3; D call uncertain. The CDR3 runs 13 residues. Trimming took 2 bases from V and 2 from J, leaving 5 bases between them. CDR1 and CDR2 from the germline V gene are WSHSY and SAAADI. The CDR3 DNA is TGCGCCAGCAGTGAGACGCCCACAGATACGCAGTATTTT. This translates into CASSETPTDTQYF.

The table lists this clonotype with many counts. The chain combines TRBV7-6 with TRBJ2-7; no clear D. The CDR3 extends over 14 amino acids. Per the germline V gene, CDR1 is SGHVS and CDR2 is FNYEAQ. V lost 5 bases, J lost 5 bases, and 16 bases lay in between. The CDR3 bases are TGTGCCAGCAGCCAGACGGTTACGGGCGACGAGCAGTACTTC. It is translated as CASSQTVTGDEQYF.

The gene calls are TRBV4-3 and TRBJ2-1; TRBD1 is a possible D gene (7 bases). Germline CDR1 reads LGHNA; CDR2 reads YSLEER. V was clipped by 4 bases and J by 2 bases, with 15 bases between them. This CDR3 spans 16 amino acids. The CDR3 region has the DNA TGCGCCAGCAGCCCCTCCAGGGGGGCCACCTACAATGAGCAGTTCTTC. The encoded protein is CASSPSRGATYNEQFF.

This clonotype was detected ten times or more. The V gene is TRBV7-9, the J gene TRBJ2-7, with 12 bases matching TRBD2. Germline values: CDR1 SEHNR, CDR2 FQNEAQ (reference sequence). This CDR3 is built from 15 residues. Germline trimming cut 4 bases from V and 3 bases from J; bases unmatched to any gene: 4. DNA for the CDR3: TGTGCCAGCAGCTCCGGACTAGCGGGGATCTACGAGCAGTACTTC. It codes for CASSSGLAGIYEQYF.

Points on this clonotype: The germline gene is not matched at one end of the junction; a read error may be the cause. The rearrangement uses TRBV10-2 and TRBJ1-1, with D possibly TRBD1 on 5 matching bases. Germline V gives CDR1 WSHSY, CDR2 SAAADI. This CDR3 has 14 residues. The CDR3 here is CASSYGTVGTEASF. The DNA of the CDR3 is TGTGCCAGCAGTTACGGGACCGTGGGGACTGAAGCTTCCTTT.